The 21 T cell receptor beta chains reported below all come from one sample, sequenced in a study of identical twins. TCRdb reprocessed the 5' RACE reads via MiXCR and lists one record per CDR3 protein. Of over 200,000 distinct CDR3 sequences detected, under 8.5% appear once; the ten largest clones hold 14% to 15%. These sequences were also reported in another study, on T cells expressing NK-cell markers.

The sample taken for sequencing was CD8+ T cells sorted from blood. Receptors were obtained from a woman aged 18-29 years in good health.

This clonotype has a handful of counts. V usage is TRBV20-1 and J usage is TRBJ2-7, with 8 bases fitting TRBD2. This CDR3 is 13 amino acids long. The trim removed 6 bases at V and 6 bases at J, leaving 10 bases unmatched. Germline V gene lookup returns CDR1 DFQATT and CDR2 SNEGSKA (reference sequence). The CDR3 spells CSAVAGFLAEQYF. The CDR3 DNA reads TGCAGTGCCGTAGCGGGGTTTTTGGCCGAGCAGTACTTC.

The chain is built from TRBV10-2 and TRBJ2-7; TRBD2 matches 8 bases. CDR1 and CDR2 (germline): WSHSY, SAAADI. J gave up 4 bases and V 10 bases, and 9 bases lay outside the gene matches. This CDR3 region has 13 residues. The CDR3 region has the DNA TGCGCCACCAGCACCGGCGGGGGGTACGAGCAGTACTTC. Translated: CATSTGGGYEQYF.

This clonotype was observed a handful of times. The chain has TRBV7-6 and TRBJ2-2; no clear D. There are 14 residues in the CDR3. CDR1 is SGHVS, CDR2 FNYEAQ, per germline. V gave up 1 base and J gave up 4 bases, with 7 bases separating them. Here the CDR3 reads CASSLVVGTGELFF. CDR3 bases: TGTGCCAGCAGCTTAGTTGTGGGCACCGGGGAGCTGTTTTTT.

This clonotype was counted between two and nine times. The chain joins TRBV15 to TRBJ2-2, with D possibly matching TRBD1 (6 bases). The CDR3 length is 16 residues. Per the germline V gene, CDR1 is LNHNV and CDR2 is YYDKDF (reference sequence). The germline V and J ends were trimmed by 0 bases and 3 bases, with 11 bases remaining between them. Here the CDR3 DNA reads TGTGCCACCAGCAGAGATCAGACAGGTCACACCGGGGAGCTGTTTTTT. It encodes CATSRDQTGHTGELFF.

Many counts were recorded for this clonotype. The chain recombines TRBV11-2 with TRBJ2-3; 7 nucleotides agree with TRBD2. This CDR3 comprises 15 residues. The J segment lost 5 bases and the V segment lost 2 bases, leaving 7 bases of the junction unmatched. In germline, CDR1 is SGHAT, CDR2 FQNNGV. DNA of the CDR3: TGTGCCAGCAGCTTACGGGGGAGGGCAATAGATACGCAGTATTTT. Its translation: CASSLRGRAIDTQYF.

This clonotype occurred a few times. In nucleotides, the CDR3 is TGTGCCAGCGGGCTCGGGGGGTATCCCCACTATGGCTACACCTTC. Its translation: CASGLGGYPHYGYTF. The genes are TRBV7-9 and TRBJ1-2, with D possibly TRBD1 on 5 matching bases. The V end lost 8 bases, the J end lost 3 bases, and 19 bases lay between the germline ends. There are 15 residues in the CDR3. In germline, CDR1 is SEHNR, CDR2 FQNEAQ (reference sequence).

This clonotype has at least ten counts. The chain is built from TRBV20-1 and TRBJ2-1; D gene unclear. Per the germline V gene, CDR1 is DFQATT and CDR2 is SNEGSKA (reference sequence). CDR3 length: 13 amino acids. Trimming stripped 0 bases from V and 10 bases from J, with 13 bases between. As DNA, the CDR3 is TGCAGTGCTAGAGACGGGCGAAGTGCGGAGCAGTTCTTC. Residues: CSARDGRSAEQFF.

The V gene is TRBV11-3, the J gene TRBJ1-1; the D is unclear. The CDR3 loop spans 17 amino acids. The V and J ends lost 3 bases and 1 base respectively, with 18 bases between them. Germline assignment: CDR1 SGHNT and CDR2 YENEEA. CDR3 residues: CASSFSPRIGKNTEAFF. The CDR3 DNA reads TGTGCCAGCAGCTTCAGCCCTAGAATCGGGAAGAACACTGAAGCTTTCTTT.

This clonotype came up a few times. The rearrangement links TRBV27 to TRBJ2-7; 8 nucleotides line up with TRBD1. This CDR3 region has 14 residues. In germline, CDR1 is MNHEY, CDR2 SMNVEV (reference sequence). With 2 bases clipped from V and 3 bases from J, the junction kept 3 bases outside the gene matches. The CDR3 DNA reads TGTGCCAGCAGTTTACAGGGGGCGAGCTACGAGCAGTACTTC. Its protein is CASSLQGASYEQYF.

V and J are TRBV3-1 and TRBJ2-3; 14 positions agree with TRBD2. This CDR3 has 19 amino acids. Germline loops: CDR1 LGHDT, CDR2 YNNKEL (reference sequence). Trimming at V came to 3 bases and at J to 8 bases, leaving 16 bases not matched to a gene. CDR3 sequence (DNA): TGTGCCAGCAGCCACTCTCCCCAGACGGGACTAGCGGGAGCAGCTACGCAGTATTTT. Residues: CASSHSPQTGLAGAATQYF.

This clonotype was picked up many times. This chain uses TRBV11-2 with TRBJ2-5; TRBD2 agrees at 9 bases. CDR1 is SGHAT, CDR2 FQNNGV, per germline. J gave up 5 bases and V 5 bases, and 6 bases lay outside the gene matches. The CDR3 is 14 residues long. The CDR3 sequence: CASSLAGGRETQYF. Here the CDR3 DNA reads TGTGCCAGCAGCCTGGCGGGGGGGCGGGAGACCCAGTACTTC.

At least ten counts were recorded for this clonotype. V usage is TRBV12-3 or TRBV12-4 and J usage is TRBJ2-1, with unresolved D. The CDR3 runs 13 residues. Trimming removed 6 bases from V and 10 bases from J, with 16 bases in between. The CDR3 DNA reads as TGTGCCAGCAGCCCAGATACCGTCAGCGAGCAGTTCTTC. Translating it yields CASSPDTVSEQFF.

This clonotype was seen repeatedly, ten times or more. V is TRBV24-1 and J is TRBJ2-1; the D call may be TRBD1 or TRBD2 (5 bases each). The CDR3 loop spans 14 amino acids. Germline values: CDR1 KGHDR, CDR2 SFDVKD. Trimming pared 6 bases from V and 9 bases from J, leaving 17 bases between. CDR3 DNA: TGTGCCACCAGTCGAGGGGCATTCGGCAGTGAGCAGTTCTTC. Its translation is CATSRGAFGSEQFF.

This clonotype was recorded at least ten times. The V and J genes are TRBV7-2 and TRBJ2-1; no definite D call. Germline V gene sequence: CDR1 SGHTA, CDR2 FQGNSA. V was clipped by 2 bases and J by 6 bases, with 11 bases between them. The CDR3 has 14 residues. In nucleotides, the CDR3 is TGTGCCAGCAGCTTATGGCCAACGGGCAATGAGCAGTTCTTC. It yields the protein CASSLWPTGNEQFF.

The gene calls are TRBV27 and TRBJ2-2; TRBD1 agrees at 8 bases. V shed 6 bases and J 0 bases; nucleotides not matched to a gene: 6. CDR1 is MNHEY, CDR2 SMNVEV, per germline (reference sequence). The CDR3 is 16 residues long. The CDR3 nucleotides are TGTGCCAGCAGCCCGGGACAGGCCCCGAACACCGGGGAGCTGTTTTTT. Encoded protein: CASSPGQAPNTGELFF.

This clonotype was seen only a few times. CDR3 nucleotide sequence: TGTGCCAGCAGCGCCCAAGGACTAGCGGGAATTGCGGATACGCAGTATTTT. Amino acid sequence: CASSAQGLAGIADTQYF. The genes are TRBV9 and TRBJ2-3; 12 positions agree with TRBD2. With 3 bases clipped from V and 6 bases from J, the junction kept 11 bases outside the gene matches. Germline lookup yields CDR1 SGDLS and CDR2 YYNGEE. The CDR3 sequence is 17 residues long.

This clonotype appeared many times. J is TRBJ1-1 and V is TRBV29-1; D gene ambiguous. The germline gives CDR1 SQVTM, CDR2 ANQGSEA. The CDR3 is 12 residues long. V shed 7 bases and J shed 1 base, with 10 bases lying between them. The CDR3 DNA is TGCAGCGCCCCCTGGGGGAACACTGAAGCTTTCTTT. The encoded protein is CSAPWGNTEAFF.

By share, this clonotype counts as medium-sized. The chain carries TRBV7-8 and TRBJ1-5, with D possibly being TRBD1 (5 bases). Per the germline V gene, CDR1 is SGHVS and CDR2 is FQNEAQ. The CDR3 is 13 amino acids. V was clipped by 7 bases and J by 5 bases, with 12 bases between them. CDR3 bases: TGTGCCAGCACCTTGGGACCCGATCAGCCCCAGCATTTT. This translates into CASTLGPDQPQHF.

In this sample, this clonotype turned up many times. The CDR3 here is CASSLSLPAQETQYF. For the CDR3, the DNA is TGTGCCAGCAGCTTATCTCTACCCGCTCAAGAGACCCAGTACTTC. The V gene is TRBV7-9, the J gene TRBJ2-5; no reliable D call. This CDR3 contains 15 residues. Germline V gene sequence: CDR1 SEHNR, CDR2 FQNEAQ (reference sequence). Trimming stripped 2 bases from V and 2 bases from J, with 12 bases between.

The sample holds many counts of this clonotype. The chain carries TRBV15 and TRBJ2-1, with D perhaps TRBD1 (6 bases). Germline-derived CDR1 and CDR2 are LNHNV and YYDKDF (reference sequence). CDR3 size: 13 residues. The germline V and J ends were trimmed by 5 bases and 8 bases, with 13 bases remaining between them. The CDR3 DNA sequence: TGTGCCACCAGCGGGCGGACAGCGGATGAGCAGTTCTTC. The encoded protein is CATSGRTADEQFF.

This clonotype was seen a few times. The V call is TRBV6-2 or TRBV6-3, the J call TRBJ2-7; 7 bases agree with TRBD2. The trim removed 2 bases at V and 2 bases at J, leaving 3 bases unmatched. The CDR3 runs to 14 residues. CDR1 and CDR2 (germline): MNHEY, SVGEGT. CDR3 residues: CASSYDLAAYEQYF. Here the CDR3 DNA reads TGTGCCAGCAGTTACGATCTAGCGGCCTACGAGCAGTACTTC.